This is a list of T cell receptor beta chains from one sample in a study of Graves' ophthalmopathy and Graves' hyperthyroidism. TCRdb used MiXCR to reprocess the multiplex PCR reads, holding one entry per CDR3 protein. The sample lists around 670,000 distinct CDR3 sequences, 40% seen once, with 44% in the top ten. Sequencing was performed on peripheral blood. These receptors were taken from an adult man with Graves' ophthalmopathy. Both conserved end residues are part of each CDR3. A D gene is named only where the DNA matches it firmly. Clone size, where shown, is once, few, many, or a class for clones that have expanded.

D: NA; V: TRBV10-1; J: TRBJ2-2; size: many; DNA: TGCGCCAGCAGCTACGGACAGCTTGGGACCGGGGAGCTGTTTTTT; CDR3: CASSYGQLGTGELFF
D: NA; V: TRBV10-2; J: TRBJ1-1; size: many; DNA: TGCGCCAGCAGTGAGCCGGGACCTGAAGCTTTCTTT; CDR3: CASSEPGPEAFF
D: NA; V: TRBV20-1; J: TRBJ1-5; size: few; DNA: TGCAGTGCTAGAGACCCGTCGGGGGTAGGCTATCAGCCCCAGCATTTT; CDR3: CSARDPSGVGYQPQHF
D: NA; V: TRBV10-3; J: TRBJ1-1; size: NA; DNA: TGTGCCAGCAGTTACAGGCGCAGCCGAAACACTGAAGCTTTCTTT; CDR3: CASSYRRSRNTEAFF
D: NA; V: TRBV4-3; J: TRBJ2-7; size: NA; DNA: TGCGCCAGCAGCCAAGATAGGCGGCAGGGTCTCAACGAGCAGTACTTC; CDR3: CASSQDRRQGLNEQYF
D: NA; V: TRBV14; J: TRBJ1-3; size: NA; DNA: TGTGCCAGCAGCTCCGGGGGGTTCGGAAACACCATATATTTT; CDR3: CASSSGGFGNTIYF
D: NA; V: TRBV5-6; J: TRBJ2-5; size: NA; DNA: TGTGCCAGCAGCCAATCGACGTCCCCGTACCAAGAGACCCAGTACTTC; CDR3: CASSQSTSPYQETQYF
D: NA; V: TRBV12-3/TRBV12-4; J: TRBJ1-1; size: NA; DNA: TGTGCCAGCAGTTACTTAGCCCCAGATGAAGCTTTCTTT; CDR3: CASSYLAPDEAFF
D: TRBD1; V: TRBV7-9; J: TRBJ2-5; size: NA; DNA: TGTGCCAGCAGCACCACGTTTCCCAGGGACAGAAATCGAGAGACCCAGTACTTC; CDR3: CASSTTFPRDRNRETQYF
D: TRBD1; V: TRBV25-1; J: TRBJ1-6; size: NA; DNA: TGTGCCAGCAGCCCCTGGGACAGGGGGGAGAGGTCCTATAATTCACCCCTCCACTTT; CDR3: CASSPWDRGERSYNSPLHF
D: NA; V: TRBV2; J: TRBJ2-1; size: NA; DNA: TGTGCCAGCAGCCGGAGTGACGGATTCGCCAATGAGCAGTTCTTC; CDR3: CASSRSDGFANEQFF
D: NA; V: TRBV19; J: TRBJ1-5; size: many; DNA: TGTGCCAGTAGTATCGGCAGGAGGGAGGTTCAGCCCCAGCATTTT; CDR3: CASSIGRREVQPQHF
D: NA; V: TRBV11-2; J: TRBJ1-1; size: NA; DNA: TGTGCCAGCAGAGAAGTTGGGCCCACTGAAGCTTTCTTT; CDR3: CASREVGPTEAFF
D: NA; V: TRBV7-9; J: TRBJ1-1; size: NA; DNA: TGTGCCAGCAGCTTTTGGGAAACTACTGAAGCTTTCTTT; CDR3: CASSFWETTEAFF
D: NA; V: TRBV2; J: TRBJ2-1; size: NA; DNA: TGTGCCAGCTCTTTAGGGGGGGATGAGCAGTTCTTC; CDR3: CASSLGGDEQFF
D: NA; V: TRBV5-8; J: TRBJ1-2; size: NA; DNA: TGTGCCAGCAGCTTGGAAACAGGGCACTATGGCTACACCTTC; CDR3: CASSLETGHYGYTF
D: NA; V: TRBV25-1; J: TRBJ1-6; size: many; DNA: TGTGCCAGCAGGGGAGATGCAGGGGATTCACCCCTCCACTTT; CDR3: CASRGDAGDSPLHF
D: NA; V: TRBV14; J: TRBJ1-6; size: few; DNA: TGTGCCAGCAGCCAGCTGTCCGGCTCGGGGTCACCCCTCCACTTT; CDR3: CASSQLSGSGSPLHF
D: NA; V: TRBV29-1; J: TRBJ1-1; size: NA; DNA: TGCAGCGCCGATGACGGGAACACTGAAGCTTTCTTT; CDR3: CSADDGNTEAFF
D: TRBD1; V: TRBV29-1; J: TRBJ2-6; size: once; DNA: TGCAGCGTGGATAGCAGGGGGATGGAGAACACTGAAGCTTTC; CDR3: CSVDSRGMENTEAF
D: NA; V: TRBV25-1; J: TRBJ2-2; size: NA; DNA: TGTGCCAGCAGCTTAGGAGCAGGCCAAGCGAACACCGGGGAGCTGTTTTTT; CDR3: CASSLGAGQANTGELFF
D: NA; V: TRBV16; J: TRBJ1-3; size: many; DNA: TGTGCCAGCAGCCCCCAAGCCCAAGAAGTTGACACCTACTCTGGAAACACCATATATTTT; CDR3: CASSPQAQEVDTYSGNTIYF
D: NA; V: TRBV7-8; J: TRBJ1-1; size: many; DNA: TGTGCCAGCAGCCCAGACAGGTTCCTGCCCACTGAAGCTTTCTTT; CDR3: CASSPDRFLPTEAFF
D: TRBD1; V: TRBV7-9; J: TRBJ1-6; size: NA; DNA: TGCGCCAGCAGCCAAGATCAGGCAGGGGGCAGTTCACCCCTCCACTTT; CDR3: CASSQDQAGGSSPLHF
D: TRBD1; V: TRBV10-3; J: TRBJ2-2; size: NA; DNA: TGTGCCATCAGCGATCGCGTCGGGACAGGGTCCACCGGGGAGCTGTTTTTT; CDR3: CAISDRVGTGSTGELFF
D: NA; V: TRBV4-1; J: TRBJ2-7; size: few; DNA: TGCGCCAGCAGCCAAGATCTTTCCAGCTCATATTACGAGCAGTACTTC; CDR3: CASSQDLSSSYYEQYF
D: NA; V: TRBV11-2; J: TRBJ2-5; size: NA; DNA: TGTGCCAGCAGCTTCAATGGGGCGCAAGAAGAGACCCAGTACTTC; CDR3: CASSFNGAQEETQYF
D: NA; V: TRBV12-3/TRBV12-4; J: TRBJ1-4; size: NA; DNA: TGTGCCAGCAGTTACGACGGTAGTAATGAAAAACTGTTTTTT; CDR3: CASSYDGSNEKLFF
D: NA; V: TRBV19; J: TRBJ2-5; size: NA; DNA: TGTGCCAGTAGTATCGGGGGGCTGCAAGAGACCCAGTACTTC; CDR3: CASSIGGLQETQYF
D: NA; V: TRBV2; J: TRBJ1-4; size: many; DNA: TGTGCCAGTTGCTCGGGGGAGGGTGAAAAACTGTTTTTT; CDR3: CASCSGEGEKLFF
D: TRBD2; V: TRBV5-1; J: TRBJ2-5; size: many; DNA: TGCGCCAGCAGCTTGGGGGTATCAGCGGGAGGGGAAGAGACCCAGTACTTC; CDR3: CASSLGVSAGGEETQYF
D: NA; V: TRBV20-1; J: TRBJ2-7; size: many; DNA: TGCAGTGCTAGCTCATCCCTCGGGGAGCAGTACTTC; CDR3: CSASSSLGEQYF
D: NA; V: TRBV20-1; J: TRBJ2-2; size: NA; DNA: TGCAGTGCTAGGGCCCTAGGGGGCGGGGAGCTGTTTTTT; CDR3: CSARALGGGELFF
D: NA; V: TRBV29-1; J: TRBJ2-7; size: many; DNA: TGCAGCGTTGCGGCGGCAGGAACCTACGAGCAGTACTTC; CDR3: CSVAAAGTYEQYF
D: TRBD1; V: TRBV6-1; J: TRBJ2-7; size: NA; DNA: TGTGCCAGCAGTGAAGATGATTTGTCACAGGGGAATTACGAGCAGTACTTC; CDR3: CASSEDDLSQGNYEQYF
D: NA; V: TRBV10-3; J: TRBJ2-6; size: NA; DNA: TGTGCCAGCAGTTACGTGTTGACTTTC; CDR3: CASSYVLTF
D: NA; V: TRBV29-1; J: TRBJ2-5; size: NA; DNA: TGCAGCGTTGAGCACGAGTACGGGGGTGCCGGGGAGACCCAGTACTTC; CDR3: CSVEHEYGGAGETQYF
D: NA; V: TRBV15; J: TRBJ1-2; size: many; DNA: TGTGCCACCAGCAGAGATCTGGGGGAGACTAACTATGGCTACACCTTC; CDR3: CATSRDLGETNYGYTF
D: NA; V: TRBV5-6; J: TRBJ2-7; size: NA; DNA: TGTGCCAGCAGCTTGGTGGTAGCGGCAATCCCCCGCTACGAGCAGTACTTC; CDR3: CASSLVVAAIPRYEQYF
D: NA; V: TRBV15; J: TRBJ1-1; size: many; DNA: TGTGCCACCAGCAGAGATGATGGGAATGAAGCTTTCTTT; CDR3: CATSRDDGNEAFF
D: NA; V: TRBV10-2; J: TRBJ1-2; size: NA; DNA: TGCGCCAGCAGTTCACAGGACCGCACTAACTATGGCTACACCTTC; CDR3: CASSSQDRTNYGYTF
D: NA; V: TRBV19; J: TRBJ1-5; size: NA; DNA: TGTGCCTGGAGTGGGACGGGGGATCAGCCCCAGCATTTT; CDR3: CAWSGTGDQPQHF
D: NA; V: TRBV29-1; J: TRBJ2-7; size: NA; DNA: TGCAGCGTTGTAGAGACAGGCCACCCACGGTACTTC; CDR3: CSVVETGHPRYF
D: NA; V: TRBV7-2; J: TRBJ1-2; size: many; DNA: TGTGCCAGCAGGGGACTTGGGAACTATGGCTACACCTTC; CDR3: CASRGLGNYGYTF
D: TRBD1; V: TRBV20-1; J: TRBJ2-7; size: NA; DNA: TGCAGTGCTAGAAATGTCGCCCAGGGGGCCTACGAGCAGTACTTC; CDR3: CSARNVAQGAYEQYF
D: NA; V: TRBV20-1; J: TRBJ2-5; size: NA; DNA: TGCAGTGCGGCTACCCCGACGGCCGGGAAGTCGGAGACCCAGTACTTC; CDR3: CSAATPTAGKSETQYF
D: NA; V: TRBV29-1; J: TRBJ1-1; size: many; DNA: TGCAGCGTCAAAATCCGGGACACGCCAGCTTTCTTT; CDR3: CSVKIRDTPAFF
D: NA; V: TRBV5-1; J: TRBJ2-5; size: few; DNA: TGCGCCAGCAGCTTGGTTGGCACAGGGTATTCCCAAGAGACCCAGTACTTC; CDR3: CASSLVGTGYSQETQYF
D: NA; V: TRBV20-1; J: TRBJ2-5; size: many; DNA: TGCAGTGCCCCCCGAGGAGAGACCCAGTACTTC; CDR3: CSAPRGETQYF
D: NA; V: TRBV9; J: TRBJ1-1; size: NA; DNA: TGTGCCAGCAGCCACTCCTTGAACACTGAAGCTTTCTTT; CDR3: CASSHSLNTEAFF
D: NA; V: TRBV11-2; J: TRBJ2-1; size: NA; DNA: TGTGCCAGCAGCATGGGGGGGCGGGAGAGTGAGCAGTTCTTC; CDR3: CASSMGGRESEQFF
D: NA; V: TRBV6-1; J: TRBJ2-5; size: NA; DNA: TGTGCCAGCAGTTACGAATTCAAGCTAACCCAGTACTTC; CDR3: CASSYEFKLTQYF
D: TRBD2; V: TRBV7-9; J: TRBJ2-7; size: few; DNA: TGTGCCAGCAGCTTAGGGACTAGCGGGAGTGCCCCCTACGAGCAGTACTTC; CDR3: CASSLGTSGSAPYEQYF
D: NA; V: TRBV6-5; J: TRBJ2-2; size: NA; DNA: TGTGCCAGCAGTTACTCCCCCCACACCGGGGAGCTGTTTTTT; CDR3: CASSYSPHTGELFF
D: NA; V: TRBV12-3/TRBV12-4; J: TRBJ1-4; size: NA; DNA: TGTGCCAGCACCTCGGAGCAGGTCTTAACTAATGAAAAACTGTTTTTT; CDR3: CASTSEQVLTNEKLFF
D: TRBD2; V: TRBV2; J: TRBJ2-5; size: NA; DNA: TGTGCCAGCAGTGTTGGTAACGGGGGGAAGGGGACCCAGTACTTC; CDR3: CASSVGNGGKGTQYF
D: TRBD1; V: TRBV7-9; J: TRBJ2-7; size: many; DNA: TGTGCCAGCAGCTCCGGGACAGGGACGACCTACGAGCAGTACTTC; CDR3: CASSSGTGTTYEQYF
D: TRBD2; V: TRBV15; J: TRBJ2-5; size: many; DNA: TGTGCCACCAGCAGAGATTTGGCTAGCGGGAGACGGGAGACCCAGTACTTC; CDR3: CATSRDLASGRRETQYF
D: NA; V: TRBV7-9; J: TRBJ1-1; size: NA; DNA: TGTGCCAGCAGCCAAGATGTTTTGGGGGTAACTGAAGCTTTCTTT; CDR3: CASSQDVLGVTEAFF